This paragraph reports one T cell receptor beta chain. These data come from a study of response to subunit inactivated influenza vaccine. TCRdb called the RT-PCR reads again in MiXCR, with one record for every CDR3 protein. The sample holds about 500,000 distinct CDR3 sequences, approximately 15% seen once. V gave up 1 base and J gave up 5 bases, with 8 bases separating them. The CDR3 covers 14 residues. The TCR was taken from a man aged 45 to 70 who received an inactivated influenza vaccine. This chain links TRBV12-3 or TRBV12-4 with TRBJ2-2; no reliable D call. The input for sequencing was CD4+ T cells sorted from PBMCs, taken roughly 24 months after vaccination. The CDR3 coding sequence is TGTGCCAGCAGTTTAGTGGCGGCGACCGGGGAGCTGTTTTTT. It specifies CASSLVAATGELFF.